This note documents a single TCR beta chain sequence. Its antigen is still unknown. The data stem from a study of cytomegalovirus exposure and HLA in healthy donors. Findings and limits, study-wide: According to an earlier analysis, most TCR beta V segments yielded productive rearrangements about 90% or about 30% of the time. When analyzed later, the rates of TCR association showed variation by HLA locus, with DRB1 the most and HLA-C the fewest.

Between the trimmed V and J ends, which lost 3 bases and 8 bases, there was a span of 13 bases. CDR1 is SGHDN, CDR2 FVKESK, per germline. The CDR3 totals 13 residues. Amplification used 60 Vbeta primers and 13 Jbeta primers. The method was immunoSEQ multiplex PCR; TCRdb's version includes in-frame clones alone and lacks a portion of them. Of roughly 120,000 clones listed, 79% are singletons. Source material: PBMCs. The receptor's source is a man aged 25 to 40 in good health and CMV-seropositive. V gene TRBV14 combines with J gene TRBJ1-2, with a weak D call TRBD1 (6 bases). CDR3: CASSHRGSGGYTF. The CDR3 nucleotides are TGTGCCAGCAGCCACAGGGGTTCAGGAGGCTACACCTTC. The complete variable domain, with remaining parts taken from reference TRBV14 and TRBJ1-2, reads EAGVTQFPSHSVIEKGQTVTLRCDPISGHDNLYWYRRVMGKEIKFLLHFVKESKQDESGMPNNRFLAERTGGTYSTLKVQPAELEDSGVYFCASSHRGSGGYTFGSGTRLTVV.